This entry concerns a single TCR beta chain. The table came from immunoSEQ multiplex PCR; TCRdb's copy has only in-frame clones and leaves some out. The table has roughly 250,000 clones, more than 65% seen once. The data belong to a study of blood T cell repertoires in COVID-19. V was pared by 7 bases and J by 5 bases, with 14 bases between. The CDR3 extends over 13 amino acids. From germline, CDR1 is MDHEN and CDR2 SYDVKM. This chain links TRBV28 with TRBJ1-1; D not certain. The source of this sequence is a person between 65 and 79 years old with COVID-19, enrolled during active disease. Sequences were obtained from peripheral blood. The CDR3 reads CASTDPGKTEAFF. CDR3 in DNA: TGTGCCAGCACCGACCCGGGAAAAACTGAAGCTTTCTTT. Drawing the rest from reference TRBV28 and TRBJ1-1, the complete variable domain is DVKVTQSSRYLVKRTGEKVFLECVQDMDHENMFWYRQDPGLGLRLIYFSYDVKMKEKGDIPEGYSVSREKKERFSLILESASTNQTSMYLCASTDPGKTEAFFGQGTRLTVV.